The source of this T cell receptor beta chain is a study of blood T cell repertoires in COVID-19. In the source study's methods: The authors estimated nucleated cell counts from reference gene primer amplification. Sequencing was performed with immunoSEQ multiplex PCR; in TCRdb, only in-frame clones are kept and a portion is missing. That table is the source of V, J and clone size, and D and trimming were worked out from the DNA. The sample yields over 200,000 clones, 70% to 85% seen once. The germline gives CDR1 MDHEN, CDR2 SYDVKM. The CDR3 totals 17 residues. V gave up 3 bases and J gave up 9 bases; unmatched junction bases: 9. Which cohort a participant joined came from the clinical history participants gave.

Sequencing used PBMCs or T cells enriched from blood (not recorded which). V is TRBV28 and J is TRBJ1-6, with 12 bases lining up with TRBD1. This sequence was found in a man aged 40-50 years who had recovered from COVID-19. The CDR3 loop reads CASSFLGTGGAGSPLHF. The CDR3, as DNA: TGTGCCAGCAGTTTTCTAGGGACAGGGGGCGCAGGTTCACCCCTCCACTTT.